Below, 22 T cell receptor beta chains from the same sample are listed, as sequenced in a study of blood T cell repertoires in COVID-19. Libraries were prepared by immunoSEQ multiplex PCR; TCRdb keeps only in-frame clonotypes and omits some of them. The sample has approximately 38,000 clones; 75% to 90% are singletons. The specimen was peripheral blood. These receptors were obtained from a man aged 25-45 years with active or convalescent COVID-19.

The CDR3 region has the DNA TGTGCCAGCAGTTTAAAGCCGGGACAGAACTACGAGCAGTACTTC. Translated, it gives CASSLKPGQNYEQYF. This chain connects TRBV27 to TRBJ2-7; 7 positions agree with TRBD1. This CDR3 spans 15 amino acids. V was clipped by 2 bases and J by 3 bases; unmatched bases: 7. In germline, CDR1 is MNHEY, CDR2 SMNVEV (reference sequence).

This rearrangement joins TRBV11-2 to TRBJ2-5; 8 nucleotides align to TRBD2. CDR1 is SGHAT and CDR2 is FQNNGV in the germline V gene. V trimming: 4 bases; J trimming: 1 base; junction bases outside the gene matches: 5. The CDR3 sequence is 15 residues long. Here the CDR3 reads CASSSQTSAQETQYF. DNA for the CDR3: TGTGCCAGCAGCTCCCAGACTAGCGCCCAAGAGACCCAGTACTTC.

The V and J genes are TRBV5-1 and TRBJ1-2, with TRBD1 as a possible D gene (5 bases). Germline lookup yields CDR1 SGHRS and CDR2 YFSETQ. This CDR3 region has 16 residues. V lost 1 base and J lost 4, with 17 bases in between. CDR3 bases: TGCGCCAGCAGCTTGACCAACGCCGCAGGGCCCTATGGCTACACCTTC. It codes for CASSLTNAAGPYGYTF.

This chain links TRBV5-1 with TRBJ1-1; 10 bases agree with TRBD1. The CDR3 totals 16 residues. Per the germline V gene, CDR1 is SGHRS and CDR2 is YFSETQ. With V trimmed by 5 bases and J by 0 bases, 7 bases remained unmatched. The DNA for the CDR3 is TGCGCCAGCAGGTACACCGGGACAGGGGTGAACACTGAAGCTTTCTTT. This gives the protein CASRYTGTGVNTEAFF.

The chain joins TRBV3-1 (or the pseudogene TRBV3-2) to TRBJ1-2; possible D gene TRBD1, 6 bases. Germline V gene lookup returns CDR1 LGHDT and CDR2 YNNKEL (reference sequence). Trimming removed 3 bases at V and 8 bases at J, with 16 bases between. The CDR3 is 14 residues long. DNA of the CDR3: TGTGCCAGCAGCCATTCAGGGGTTATAAGGGGCTACACCTTC. Protein: CASSHSGVIRGYTF.

The chain joins TRBV7-9 to TRBJ1-4; no clear D. V was cut by 5 bases and J by 6 bases, with 16 bases left in between. Germline-derived CDR1 and CDR2 are SEHNR and FQNEAQ (reference sequence). The CDR3 length is 15 residues. CDR3 loop: CASSPTVFEDEKLFF. CDR3 DNA: TGTGCCAGCAGCCCGACTGTCTTTGAGGATGAAAAACTGTTTTTT.

The V and J genes are TRBV19 and TRBJ1-2; 7 nucleotides align to TRBD1. The CDR3 contains 17 residues. The germline V gene encodes CDR1 LNHDA and CDR2 SQIVND (reference sequence). V was clipped by 3 bases and J by 3 bases; unmatched bases: 13. The CDR3 here is CASSMGQTISGYYGYTF. CDR3 nucleotides: TGTGCCAGTAGTATGGGACAGACCATTTCGGGGTACTATGGCTACACCTTC. The variable domain in full, completed from reference TRBV19 and TRBJ1-2, reads DGGITQSPKYLFRKEGQNVTLSCEQNLNHDAMYWYRQDPGQGLRLIYYSQIVNDFQKGDIAEGYSVSREKKESFPLTVTSAQKNPTAFYLCASSMGQTISGYYGYTFGSGTRLTVV.

DNA for the CDR3: TGTGCCAGCAGTGAACTGTACAATGAGCAGTTCTTC. It specifies CASSELYNEQFF. V is TRBV6-1 and J is TRBJ2-1; D is undetermined. The germline V and J ends were trimmed by 2 bases and 4 bases, with 3 bases remaining between them. CDR3 size: 12 residues. In germline, CDR1 is MNHNS, CDR2 SASEGT.

The genes are TRBV10-1 and TRBJ1-1, with D tentatively TRBD1 (6 bases). V was shortened by 6 bases and J by 8 bases, with 16 bases between the two germline ends. CDR1 and CDR2 from the germline V gene are WNHNN and SYGVQD (reference sequence). This CDR3 is 13 amino acids long. DNA for the CDR3: TGCGCCAGCAGCAGTTCGGCAGGGGCGGAAGCTTTCTTT. This encodes CASSSSAGAEAFF.

This chain links TRBV6-5 with TRBJ2-1; 13 positions agree with TRBD2. The CDR3 has 16 amino acids. V shed 3 bases and J 10 bases; nucleotides not matched to a gene: 9. Germline CDR1 and CDR2: MNHEY and SVGAGI. CDR3 in DNA: TGTGCCAGCAGTTATAGTACTAGCGGGAGGGTACGAGAGCAGTTCTTC. Translated, it gives CASSYSTSGRVREQFF.

The chain links TRBV5-5 to TRBJ2-3, with 8 bases identical to TRBD2. This CDR3 comprises 15 residues. V shed 2 bases, J shed 0 bases, and the junction held 2 bases outside the gene matches. CDR1 SGHKS and CDR2 YYEKEE come from the germline V gene (reference sequence). CDR3: CASSFASGSTDTQYF. Here the CDR3 DNA reads TGTGCCAGCAGCTTCGCTAGCGGGAGCACAGATACGCAGTATTTT.

The V and J genes are TRBV19 and TRBJ2-6; D perhaps matches TRBD2 (5 bases). This CDR3 is 15 amino acids long. CDR1 is LNHDA and CDR2 is SQIVND in the germline V gene (reference sequence). Trimming took 6 bases from V and 0 from J, leaving 9 bases between them. The CDR3 DNA reads TGTGCCAGTAGCTACAGCGGCTCTGGGGCCAACGTCCTGACTTTC. Translated: CASSYSGSGANVLTF.

The rearrangement links TRBV11-2 to TRBJ2-3, with 9 bases lining up with TRBD2. Looked up from germline, CDR1 is SGHAT and CDR2 is FQNNGV. There are 15 residues in the CDR3. V lost 7 bases and J lost 1; bases outside the gene matches: 6. CDR3 sequence reads: CASTPGLARTDTQYF. Here the CDR3 DNA reads TGTGCCAGCACCCCTGGACTAGCGCGCACAGATACGCAGTATTTT.

This sequence joins TRBV3-1 (or the pseudogene TRBV3-2) and TRBJ1-1; possibly TRBD1 for D (6 bases). This CDR3 has 15 residues. Trimming stripped 8 bases from V and 1 base from J, with 17 bases between. In germline, CDR1 is LGHDT, CDR2 YNNKEL (reference sequence). The CDR3 region has the DNA TGTGCCAGCCGAGATAGGACAGCAGAGAACACTGAAGCTTTCTTT. Amino acid sequence: CASRDRTAENTEAFF.

The CDR3 DNA reads as TGTGCCAGCAGTGAAGCGACGCAGGGCAATCAGCCCCAGCATTTT. Protein sequence: CASSEATQGNQPQHF. The V call is TRBV2, the J call TRBJ1-5, with no clear D. Germline V gives CDR1 SNHLY, CDR2 FYNNEI. The CDR3 consists of 15 residues. V dropped 0 bases and J dropped 2 bases, with 8 bases sitting between them.

The rearrangement uses TRBV18 and TRBJ2-2, with a possible D match to TRBD1 (6 bases). Germline V gives CDR1 KGHSH, CDR2 LQKENI. Trimming stripped 5 bases from V and 2 bases from J, with 15 bases between. This CDR3 contains 16 residues. The CDR3 bases are TGTGCCAGCTCAAACGGACAGAATACTAACACCGGGGAGCTGTTTTTT. This encodes CASSNGQNTNTGELFF.

This chain uses TRBV28 with TRBJ2-7, with D possibly matching TRBD1 (6 bases). V lost 6 bases to trimming and J lost 3 bases, with 18 bases between them. Germline-derived CDR1 and CDR2 are MDHEN and SYDVKM. This CDR3 has 15 residues. CDR3 DNA: TGTGCCAGCAGCCAAAACCGGGACATCTACTACGAGCAGTACTTC. The encoded protein is CASSQNRDIYYEQYF.

The V call is TRBV29-1, the J call TRBJ2-7; the D gene is possibly TRBD1 (5 bases). Germline V gene lookup returns CDR1 SQVTM and CDR2 ANQGSEA. V was trimmed by 5 bases and J by 2 bases, leaving 10 bases between them. The CDR3 covers 12 residues. The chain's CDR3 is CSVSGRAYEQYV. The DNA of the CDR3 is TGCAGCGTTTCAGGGCGCGCCTACGAGCAGTACGTC.

This sequence joins TRBV7-9 and TRBJ1-2, with TRBD1 matching 7 bases. J lost 4 bases, V lost 5 bases, and 4 bases had no gene match. The CDR3 sequence is 13 residues long. The germline V gene has CDR1 SEHNR and CDR2 FQNEAQ (reference sequence). The DNA of the CDR3 is TGTGCCAGCAGCCCCGACAGGGCCTATGGCTACACCTTC. Translated: CASSPDRAYGYTF.

The CDR3 is CASSRTSGINTGELFF. DNA of the CDR3: TGTGCCAGCAGCCGGACTAGCGGTATAAACACCGGGGAGCTGTTTTTT. The genes are TRBV11-3 and TRBJ2-2; 10 bases align to TRBD2. CDR3 size: 16 residues. Trimming cost V 5 bases and J 2 bases; bases outside gene matches: 5. The V gene's germline CDR1 is SGHNT and CDR2 YENEEA.

This clone showed up just once. The V and J genes are TRBV10-3 and TRBJ1-6; the D is unclear. Germline lookup yields CDR1 ENHRY and CDR2 SYGVKD. Trimming removed 3 bases at V and 13 bases at J, with 10 bases between. The CDR3 sequence is 12 residues long. CDR3 DNA sequence: TGTGCCATCAGTGACACAGCTCATCCCCTCCACTTT. It encodes CAISDTAHPLHF.

The chain has TRBV30 and TRBJ2-2; possibly TRBD1 for D (6 bases). Trimming removed 4 bases at V and 5 bases at J, with 14 bases between. Germline V CDR1 and CDR2: GTSNPN, SVGIG (reference sequence). The CDR3 runs 14 residues. The CDR3 DNA is TGTGCCTGGAAAAGGGGGAGTGAGACCGGGGAGCTGTTTTTT. As protein: CAWKRGSETGELFF.